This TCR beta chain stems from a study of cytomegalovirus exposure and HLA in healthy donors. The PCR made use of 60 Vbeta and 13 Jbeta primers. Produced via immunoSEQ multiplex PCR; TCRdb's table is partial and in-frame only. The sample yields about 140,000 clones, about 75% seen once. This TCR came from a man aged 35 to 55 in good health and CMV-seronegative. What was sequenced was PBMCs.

The CDR3 reads CASSLGQSSYEQYF. DNA for the CDR3: TGTGCCAGCAGCTTAGGCCAGTCCTCCTACGAGCAGTACTTC. This chain uses TRBV7-2 with TRBJ2-7; D is ambiguous. Trimming cost V 1 base and J 0 bases, with 7 bases left between them. Germline lookup yields CDR1 SGHTA and CDR2 FQGNSA. The CDR3 totals 14 residues.